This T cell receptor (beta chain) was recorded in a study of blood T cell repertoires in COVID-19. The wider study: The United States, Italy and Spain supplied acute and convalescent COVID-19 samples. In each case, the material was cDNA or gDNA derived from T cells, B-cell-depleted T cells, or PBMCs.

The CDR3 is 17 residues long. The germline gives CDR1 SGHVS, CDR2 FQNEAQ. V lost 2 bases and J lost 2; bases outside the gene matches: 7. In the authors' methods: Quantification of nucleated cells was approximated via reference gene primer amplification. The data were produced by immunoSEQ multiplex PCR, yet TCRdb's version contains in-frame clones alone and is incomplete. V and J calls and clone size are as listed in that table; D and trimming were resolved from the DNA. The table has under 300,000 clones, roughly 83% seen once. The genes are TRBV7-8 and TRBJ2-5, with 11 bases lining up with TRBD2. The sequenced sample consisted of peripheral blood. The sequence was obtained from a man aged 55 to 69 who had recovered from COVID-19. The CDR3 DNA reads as TGTGCCAGCAGCTTACTGACGGGACTAGCGGCGCAAGAGACCCAGTACTTC. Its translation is CASSLLTGLAAQETQYF.